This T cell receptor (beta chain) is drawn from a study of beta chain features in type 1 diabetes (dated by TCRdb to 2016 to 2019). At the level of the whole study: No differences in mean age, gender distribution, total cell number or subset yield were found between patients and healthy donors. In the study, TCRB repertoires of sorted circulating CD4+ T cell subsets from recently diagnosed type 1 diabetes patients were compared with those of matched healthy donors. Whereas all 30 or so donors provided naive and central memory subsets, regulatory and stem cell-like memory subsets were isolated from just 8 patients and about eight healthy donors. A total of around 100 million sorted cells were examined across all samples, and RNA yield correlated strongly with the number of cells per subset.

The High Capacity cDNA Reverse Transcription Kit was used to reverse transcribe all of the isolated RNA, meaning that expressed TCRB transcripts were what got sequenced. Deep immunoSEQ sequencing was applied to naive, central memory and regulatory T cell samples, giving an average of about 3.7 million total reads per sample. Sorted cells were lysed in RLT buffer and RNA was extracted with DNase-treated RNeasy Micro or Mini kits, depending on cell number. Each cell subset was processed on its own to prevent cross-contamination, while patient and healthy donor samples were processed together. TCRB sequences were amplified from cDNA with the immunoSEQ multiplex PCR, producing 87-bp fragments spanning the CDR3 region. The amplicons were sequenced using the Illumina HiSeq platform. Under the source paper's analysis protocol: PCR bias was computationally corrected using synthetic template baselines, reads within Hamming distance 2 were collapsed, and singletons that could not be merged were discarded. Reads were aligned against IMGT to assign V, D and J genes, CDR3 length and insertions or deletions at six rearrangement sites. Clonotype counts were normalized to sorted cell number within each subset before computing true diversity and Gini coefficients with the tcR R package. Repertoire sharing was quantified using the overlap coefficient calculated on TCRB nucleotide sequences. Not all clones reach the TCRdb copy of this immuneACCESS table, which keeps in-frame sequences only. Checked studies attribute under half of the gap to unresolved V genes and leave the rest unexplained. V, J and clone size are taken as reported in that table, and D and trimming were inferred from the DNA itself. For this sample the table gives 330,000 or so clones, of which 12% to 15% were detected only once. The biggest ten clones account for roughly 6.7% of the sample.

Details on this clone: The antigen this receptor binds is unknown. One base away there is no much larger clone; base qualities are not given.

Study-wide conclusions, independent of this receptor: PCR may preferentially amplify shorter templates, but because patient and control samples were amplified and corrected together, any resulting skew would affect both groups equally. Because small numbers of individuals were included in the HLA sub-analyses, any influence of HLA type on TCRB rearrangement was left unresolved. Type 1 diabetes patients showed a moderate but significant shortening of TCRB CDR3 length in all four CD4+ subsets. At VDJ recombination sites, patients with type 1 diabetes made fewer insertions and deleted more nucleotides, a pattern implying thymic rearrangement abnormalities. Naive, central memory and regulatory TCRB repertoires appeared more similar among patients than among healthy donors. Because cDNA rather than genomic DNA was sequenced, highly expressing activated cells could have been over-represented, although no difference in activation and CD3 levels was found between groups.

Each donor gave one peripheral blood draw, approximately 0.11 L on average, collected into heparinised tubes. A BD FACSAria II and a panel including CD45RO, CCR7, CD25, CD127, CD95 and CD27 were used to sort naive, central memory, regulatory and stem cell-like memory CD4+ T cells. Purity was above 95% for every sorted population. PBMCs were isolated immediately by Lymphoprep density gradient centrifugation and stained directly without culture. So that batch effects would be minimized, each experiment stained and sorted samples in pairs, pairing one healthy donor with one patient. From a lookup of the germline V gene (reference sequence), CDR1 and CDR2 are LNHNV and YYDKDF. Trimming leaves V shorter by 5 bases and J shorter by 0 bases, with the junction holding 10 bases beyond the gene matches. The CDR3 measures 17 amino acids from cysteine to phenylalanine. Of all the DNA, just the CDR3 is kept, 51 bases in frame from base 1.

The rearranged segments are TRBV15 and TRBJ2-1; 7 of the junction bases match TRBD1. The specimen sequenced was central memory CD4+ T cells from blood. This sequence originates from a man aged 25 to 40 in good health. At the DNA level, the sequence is TGTGCCACCAGCCCCCGACAGGGCTTGGTCTCCTACAATGAGCAGTTCTTC. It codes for CATSPRQGLVSYNEQFF.